The 16 T cell receptor beta chains presented below share a single source sample, sequenced in a study of immune heterogeneity within non-small cell lung tumors. The starting template was genomic DNA from bulk tumor, roughly 610 ng per sample. Surgery yielded several widely spaced biopsies per primary tumor. Curative surgery was performed on patients who had untreated, newly diagnosed non-small cell lung cancer. The authors amplified TCR beta CDR3 by multiplex PCR with 32 V and 13 J primers. TCRdb reprocessed the multiplex PCR reads via MiXCR and lists one record per CDR3 protein. The table records 9,500 to 13,000 distinct CDR3 sequences, about 30% of them present only once. The specimen sequenced was lung tumor tissue. These receptors all stem from a woman aged 45-65 years with non-small cell lung cancer.

This clonotype was detected ten times or more. The chain carries TRBV6-1 and TRBJ2-7; 10 bases line up with TRBD2. CDR3 length equals 13 residues. Per germline, CDR1 MNHNS and CDR2 SASEGT. J was trimmed by 4 bases and V by 8 bases; bases with no gene match: 5. The CDR3 nucleotides read TGTGCCAGCGACTCAGCGGGGGGGTACGAGCAGTACTTC. It specifies CASDSAGGYEQYF.

By share, this clonotype ranks as medium-sized. The chain uses TRBV5-6 and TRBJ2-7, with unresolved D. Trimming removed 2 bases from V and 0 bases from J, with 12 bases in between. Germline CDR1 is SGHDT and CDR2 is YYEEEE. This CDR3 contains 15 residues. Written as DNA, the CDR3 is TGTGCCAGCAGCTTATTCGGGCCGAGCTCCTACGAGCAGTACTTC. Translation: CASSLFGPSSYEQYF.

Many counts were recorded for this clonotype. The gene calls are TRBV5-6 and TRBJ1-4; 9 nucleotides line up with TRBD1. The CDR3 extends over 16 amino acids. V was pared by 3 bases and J by 7 bases, with 10 bases of the junction left unmatched. In germline, CDR1 is SGHDT, CDR2 YYEEEE. The CDR3 here is CASSSEQDRGIEKLFF. The DNA of the CDR3 is TGTGCCAGCAGCTCAGAGCAGGACAGGGGCATTGAAAAACTGTTTTTT.

This clonotype was picked up many times. This sequence joins TRBV20-1 and TRBJ2-1; D uncertain. Germline CDR1 DFQATT, CDR2 SNEGSKA (reference sequence). Trimming stripped 1 base from V and 0 bases from J, with 16 bases between. The CDR3 covers 17 residues. The CDR3 sequence is CSARAPTAYRSYNEQFF. The CDR3, as DNA: TGCAGTGCTAGAGCCCCTACAGCGTACCGCTCCTACAATGAGCAGTTCTTC.

This clonotype is medium-sized within its sample. At one boundary the junction diverges from the germline segment, which might be a read error. This rearrangement joins TRBV7-9 to TRBJ1-1, with TRBD1 as a possible D gene (6 bases). CDR1 and CDR2 from the germline V gene are SEHNR and FQNEAQ (reference sequence). This CDR3 is built from 12 residues. CDR3 sequence (DNA): TGTGCCAGCAGCTTAGTACAGGGTGGAGTAAGATTT. Its protein is CASSLVQGGVRF.

This chain connects TRBV15 to TRBJ1-4, with D perhaps TRBD1 (5 bases). Germline CDR1 LNHNV, CDR2 YYDKDF (reference sequence). CDR3 length equals 15 residues. The V end lost 4 bases, the J end lost 9 bases, and 18 bases lay between the germline ends. CDR3 nucleotides: TGTGCCACCAGCACCAGACATGGGACGGTTAAAAAACTGTTTTTT. Residues: CATSTRHGTVKKLFF. Drawing the rest from reference TRBV15 and TRBJ1-4, the complete variable domain is DAMVIQNPRYQVTQFGKPVTLSCSQTLNHNVMYWYQQKSSQAPKLLFHYYDKDFNNEADTPDNFQSRRPNTSFCFLDIRSPGLGDTAMYLCATSTRHGTVKKLFFGSGTQLSVL.

This clonotype counts as medium-sized. The V gene is TRBV5-1, the J gene TRBJ2-1; possibly TRBD2 for D (6 bases). The length of the CDR3 is 16 residues. CDR1 is SGHRS, CDR2 YFSETQ, per germline. V was pared by 6 bases and J by 10 bases, with 26 bases between. For the CDR3, the DNA is TGCGCCAGCACCTATTTATCCCGGGGGTTAACAGAGGAGCAGTTCTTC. Protein: CASTYLSRGLTEEQFF.

This clonotype came up a few times. The rearrangement joins TRBV6-1 to TRBJ1-5; D is possibly TRBD1 (5 bases). The CDR3 has 13 amino acids. Germline V gives CDR1 MNHNS, CDR2 SASEGT. With 6 bases removed from V and 8 bases from J, the gap between germline ends came to 14 bases. The CDR3, as DNA: TGTGCCAGCAGATTACAGGCCGAGGAGCCCCAGCATTTT. Translation gives CASRLQAEEPQHF.

This clonotype was counted ten times or more. V usage is TRBV25-1 and J usage is TRBJ2-7, with no clear D. This CDR3 is 13 amino acids long. Germline values: CDR1 MGHDK, CDR2 SYGVNS. Trimming took 4 bases from V and 4 from J, leaving 11 bases between them. CDR3 sequence reads: CASSVPGLYEQYF. CDR3 nucleotides: TGTGCCAGCAGTGTTCCGGGTCTATACGAGCAGTACTTC.

The rearrangement uses TRBV28 and TRBJ1-5; D is perhaps TRBD1 (5 bases). Germline V gives CDR1 MDHEN, CDR2 SYDVKM. The CDR3 runs to 15 residues. DNA of the CDR3: TGTGAGGAGGAGAAACGGGGGGTACGCAATCAGCCCCAGCATTTT. Residues: CEEEKRGVRNQPQHF.

As for this clonotype: The junction departs from germline at one end; a sequencing error may be responsible. The chain links TRBV29-1 to TRBJ1-2; 7 bases match TRBD1. Germline loops: CDR1 SQVTM, CDR2 ANQGSEA. The CDR3 contains 12 residues. This CDR3 is CSVELPTGAAIF. The CDR3 DNA sequence: TGCAGCGTTGAACTACCAACAGGGGCGGCCATCTTC.

In DNA form, the CDR3 reads TGTGCCAGCAGCTTACGGCTAGCGGGAGGGCAAGGGGGTGAGCAGTTCTTC. This gives the protein CASSLRLAGGQGGEQFF. The rearrangement uses TRBV11-2 and TRBJ2-1; the match to TRBD2 covers 12 bases. Germline V lookup: CDR1 SGHAT, CDR2 FQNNGV. With 2 bases clipped from V and 9 bases from J, the junction kept 11 bases outside the gene matches. The CDR3 is 17 residues long.

Turning to this clonotype: Just one base apart from a much larger clone, this may be a read error. The V call is TRBV11-2, the J call TRBJ2-5, with TRBD1 matching over 12 bases. CDR1 and CDR2 from the germline V gene are SGHAT and FQNNGV. The CDR3 is 15 amino acids. The CDR3 reads CASSSPGQGAETQHF. The CDR3 DNA sequence: TGTGCCAGCAGCTCTCCGGGACAGGGGGCGGAGACCCAGCACTTC.

This clonotype has just a few counts. This sequence joins TRBV5-4 and TRBJ1-6, with 10 nucleotides matching TRBD1. CDR1 and CDR2 (germline): SGHNT, YYREEE (reference sequence). The CDR3 consists of 16 residues. V shed 3 bases, J shed 8 bases, and the junction held 8 bases outside the gene matches. For the CDR3, the DNA is TGTGCCAGCAGCTGGGGCCGGGACAGGGGTGATTCACCCCTCCACTTT. Encoded protein: CASSWGRDRGDSPLHF.

This clonotype was seen many times. The gene calls are TRBV5-1 and TRBJ2-5; perhaps D is TRBD1 or TRBD2 (5 bases each). From germline, CDR1 is SGHRS and CDR2 YFSETQ. The V end lost 3 bases, the J end lost 5 bases, and 14 bases lay between the germline ends. This CDR3 contains 14 residues. The CDR3 DNA is TGCGCCAGCAGCTCTGGGGGAGTTGGGGAGACCCAGTACTTC. Protein sequence: CASSSGGVGETQYF.

V and J are TRBV12-3 or TRBV12-4 and TRBJ2-3; 7 bases are a match to TRBD2. The length of the CDR3 is 15 residues. V dropped 6 bases and J dropped 1; count of bases not matched to a gene: 7. The CDR3 DNA sequence: TGTGCCAGCAGGGTGCGGGGGTTGGGCACAGATACGCAGTATTTT. It codes for CASRVRGLGTDTQYF.